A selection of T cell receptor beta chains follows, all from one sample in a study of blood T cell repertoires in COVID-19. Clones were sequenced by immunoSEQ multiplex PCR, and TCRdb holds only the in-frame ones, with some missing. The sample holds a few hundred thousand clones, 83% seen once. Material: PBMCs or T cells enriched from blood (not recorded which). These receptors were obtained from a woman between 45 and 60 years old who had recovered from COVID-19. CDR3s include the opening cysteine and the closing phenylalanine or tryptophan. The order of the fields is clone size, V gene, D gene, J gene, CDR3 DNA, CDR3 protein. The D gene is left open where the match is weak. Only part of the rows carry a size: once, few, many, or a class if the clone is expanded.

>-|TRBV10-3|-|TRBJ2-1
TGTGCCATCAGTGGTGCCAGGGAGCAGTTCTTC
CAISGAREQFF
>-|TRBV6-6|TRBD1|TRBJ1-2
TGTGCCAGCAGTCAGGTTCCGACAGGGGGTCGAAACTATGGCTACACCTTC
CASSQVPTGGRNYGYTF
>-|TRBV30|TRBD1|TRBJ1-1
TGTGCCTGGGGGGGACAGGTGCAAGGGGAAGCTTTCTTT
CAWGGQVQGEAFF
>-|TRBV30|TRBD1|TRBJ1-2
TGTGCCTGGAGAACCACAGGGGGCGCGGACTATGGCTACACCTTC
CAWRTTGGADYGYTF
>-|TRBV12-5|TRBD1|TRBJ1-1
TGTGCTAGTGGATCAACAGGGGAAAGCACTGAAGCTTTCTTT
CASGSTGESTEAFF
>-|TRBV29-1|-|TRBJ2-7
TGCAGCGTCCCAGGGTCGTCCGAGCAGTACTTC
CSVPGSSEQYF
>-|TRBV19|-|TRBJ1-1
TGTGCCAGTAGGCCCGCGTGGGGCGTGAACACTGAAGCTTTCTTT
CASRPAWGVNTEAFF
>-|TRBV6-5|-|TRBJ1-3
TGTGCCAGCAGTTTGTCAGAAGCTGGAAACACCATATATTTT
CASSLSEAGNTIYF
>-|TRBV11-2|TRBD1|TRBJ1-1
TGTGCCAGCAGCTTAGACGGCGACAGGGGATTAACTGAAGCTTTCTTT
CASSLDGDRGLTEAFF
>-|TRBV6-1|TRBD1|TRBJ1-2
TGTGCCAGCAGTGAAGCGGGACAGGGGGGTCCCTATGGCTACACCTTC
CASSEAGQGGPYGYTF
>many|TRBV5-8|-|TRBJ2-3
TGTGCCAGCAGCCCGTACCCGACTAGTGTGCTAGATACGCAGTATTTT
CASSPYPTSVLDTQYF
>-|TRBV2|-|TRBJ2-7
TGTGCCAGCAGTGTTCGTTTTGACGAGCAGTACTTC
CASSVRFDEQYF
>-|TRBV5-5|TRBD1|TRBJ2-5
TGTGCCAGCAGCTTGGGCGGGACAGGGAAAGAGACCCAGTACTTC
CASSLGGTGKETQYF
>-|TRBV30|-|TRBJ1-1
TGTGCCTGGGGTTCGGGGGGAGTTGAAGCTTTCTTT
CAWGSGGVEAFF
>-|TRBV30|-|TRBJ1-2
TGTGCCTGGCTCACCCGCAGGGGCGGCTACACCTTC
CAWLTRRGGYTF
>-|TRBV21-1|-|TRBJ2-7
TGTGCCAGCATATCGGTGAGCGAGCAGTACTTC
CASISVSEQYF
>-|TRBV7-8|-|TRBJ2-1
TGTGCCAGCAGCCAGGACTCGCGGGAGCAGTTCTTC
CASSQDSREQFF
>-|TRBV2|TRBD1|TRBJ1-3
TGTGCCAGCAGTCGAAGACAGGGCCTCACCTACTCTGGAAACACCATATATTTT
CASSRRQGLTYSGNTIYF
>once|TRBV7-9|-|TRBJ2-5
TGTGCCAGCAGCCTCGGTACGGTCCAAGAGACCCAGTACTTC
CASSLGTVQETQYF
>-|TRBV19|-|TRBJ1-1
TGTGCCAGTAGTATAAAGCGCGGCGCTGAAGCTTTCTTT
CASSIKRGAEAFF
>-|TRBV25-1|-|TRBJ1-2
TGTGCCAGCAGTGAAACTGCAGGCTATGGCTACACCTTC
CASSETAGYGYTF
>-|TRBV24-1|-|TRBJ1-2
TGTGCCACCAGTGATTCTGGGGCTGGCTACACCTTC
CATSDSGAGYTF
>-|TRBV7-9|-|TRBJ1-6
TGTGCCAGCAGCTTAGAACTGGGAGCGAACTCCTATAATTCACCCCTCCACTTT
CASSLELGANSYNSPLHF
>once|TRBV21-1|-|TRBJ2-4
TGTGCCAGCAGCAAGGGGCGGGGGGCGTGCAACAAAAACATTCAGTACTTC
CASSKGRGACNKNIQYF
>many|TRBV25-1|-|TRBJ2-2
TGTGCCAGCAGTAGTACACAGGTGAACACCGGGGAGCTGTTTTTT
CASSSTQVNTGELFF
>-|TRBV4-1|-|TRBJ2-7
TGCGCCAGCAGCCAAGATAAGTCAGGGAGGTACGAGCAGTACTTC
CASSQDKSGRYEQYF
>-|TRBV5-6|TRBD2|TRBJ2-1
TGTGCCAGCAGCGCTAGCGGGGGGGAGTTCTTC
CASSASGGEFF
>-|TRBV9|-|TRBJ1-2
TGTGCCAGCAGCGTAGTAGAGAACTATGGCTACACCTTC
CASSVVENYGYTF
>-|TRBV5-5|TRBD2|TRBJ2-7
TGTGCCAGCAGCTCTTCGCTAGCGGGGTCCTACGAGCAGTACTTC
CASSSSLAGSYEQYF
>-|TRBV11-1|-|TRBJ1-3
TGTGCCAGCAGCTTTAGTGATGAAAACACCATATATTTT
CASSFSDENTIYF
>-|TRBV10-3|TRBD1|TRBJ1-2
TGTGCCATCAGTGAGTCGGCCAACAGGGGACTGGGGAACTATGGCTACACCTTC
CAISESANRGLGNYGYTF
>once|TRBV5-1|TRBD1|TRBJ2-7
TGCGCCAGCAGCTGGGGACAGACCTACGAGCAGTACTTC
CASSWGQTYEQYF
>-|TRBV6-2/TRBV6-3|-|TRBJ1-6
TGTGCCAGCAGCCTACTCAGACAGAATTCACCCCTCCACTTT
CASSLLRQNSPLHF
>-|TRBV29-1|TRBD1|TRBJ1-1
TGCAGCGTTGCGACAGGGCTCACTGAAGCTTTCTTT
CSVATGLTEAFF